The clone carrying this T cell receptor beta chain was observed a few times. TCRdb re-analysed the RACE reads in MiXCR, keeping a single row per CDR3 protein. The sample has about 82,000 distinct CDR3 sequences, approximately 11% seen once. Time point in this sample: patch test 3, about 24 weeks after DPC sensitization. Treatment noted: therapeutic diphenylcyclopropenone sensitization with weekly scalp DPC. Germline lookup yields CDR1 SEHNR and CDR2 FQNEAQ (reference sequence). Trimming shortened V by 5 bases and J by 14 bases, and 13 bases separated the two germline ends. The CDR3 runs 11 residues. The sample belongs to a study of human T cells and chemical hapten exposure.

This TCR was recovered from a woman aged 45-60 years with alopecia areata. Some clones in this sample may be carry-over from other donors' samples. The sequences come from whole blood, collected in connection with sensitization to the hapten diphenylcyclopropenone (DPC). This chain uses TRBV7-9 with TRBJ2-4; no definite D call. CDR3 nucleotide sequence: TGTGCCAGCAGCCCCGGACGGATAGAGTACTTC. It yields the protein CASSPGRIEYF.